The 28 T cell receptor beta chains presented below share a single source sample, sequenced in a study of blood T cell repertoires in COVID-19. This table comes from immunoSEQ multiplex PCR, and its TCRdb copy is limited to in-frame clones, with some not included. The sample lists roughly 170,000 clones, 70% to 80% seen once, with 15% to 20% in the top ten. The sequenced sample was PBMCs or T cells enriched from blood (not recorded which). These TCRs come from a woman in her forties or fifties who had recovered from COVID-19.

The V and J genes are TRBV7-3 and TRBJ1-2; a possible D gene is TRBD1 (6 bases). This CDR3 contains 15 residues. Trimming took off 4 bases at V and 11 bases at J, with 23 bases between the two ends. Per the germline V gene, CDR1 is SGHTA and CDR2 is FQGTGA. CDR3 protein: CASSSGAQGRRGYTF. CDR3 nucleotides: TGTGCCAGCAGCTCCGGGGCACAGGGCCGTAGGGGATACACCTTC.

The J gene is TRBJ1-4, the V gene TRBV5-1; D is unresolved. This CDR3 region has 16 residues. CDR1 is SGHRS and CDR2 is YFSETQ in the germline V gene. V lost 1 base, J lost 5 bases, and 15 bases lay in between. In DNA form, the CDR3 reads TGCGCCAGCAGCTTGAACGGGGTCAGGTTCAATGAAAAACTGTTTTTT. The encoded protein is CASSLNGVRFNEKLFF.

The chain carries TRBV10-3 and TRBJ1-6; possible D gene TRBD1, 5 bases. There are 16 residues in the CDR3. Per germline, CDR1 ENHRY and CDR2 SYGVKD. With 0 bases removed from V and 10 bases from J, the gap between germline ends came to 16 bases. Here the CDR3 reads CAISESVGGFGSPLHF. The CDR3 region has the DNA TGTGCCATCAGTGAGTCCGTGGGGGGTTTCGGATCACCCCTCCACTTT.

The gene calls are TRBV19 and TRBJ2-1, with 8 bases identical to TRBD2. The CDR3 length is 17 residues. Germline trimming cut 4 bases from V and 3 bases from J; bases unmatched to any gene: 11. Germline CDR1 reads LNHDA; CDR2 reads SQIVND (reference sequence). CDR3: CASSTPLPGTSYNEQFF. CDR3 DNA sequence: TGTGCCAGTAGTACCCCCCTGCCCGGGACTAGCTACAATGAGCAGTTCTTC.

In this sample, this clone turned up a few times. The chain combines TRBV19 with TRBJ2-2; D gene unclear. Germline CDR1 is LNHDA and CDR2 is SQIVND (reference sequence). V was clipped by 0 bases and J by 4 bases, with 12 bases between them. There are 16 residues in the CDR3. Here the CDR3 DNA reads TGTGCCAGTAGTATAGACGTTGGCGGCTTCACCGGGGAGCTGTTTTTT. Translation: CASSIDVGGFTGELFF.

The chain recombines TRBV6-5 with TRBJ1-1, with D uncertain. Germline lookup yields CDR1 MNHEY and CDR2 SVGAGI. V was cut by 6 bases and J by 5 bases, with 10 bases left in between. The CDR3 has 12 residues. The CDR3 spells CASRGTRTEAFF. The CDR3 nucleotides read TGTGCCAGCAGGGGTACGCGGACTGAAGCTTTCTTT.

In its sample, this clone was seen a few times. V is TRBV7-9 and J is TRBJ2-1; 7 bases agree with TRBD2. CDR3 size: 14 residues. V trimming: 5 bases; J trimming: 7 bases; junction bases outside the gene matches: 8. Looked up from germline, CDR1 is SEHNR and CDR2 is FQNEAQ (reference sequence). CDR3 DNA sequence: TGTGCCAGCAGCCCGCCCAGAGCGGGGAATGAGCAGTTCTTC. As protein: CASSPPRAGNEQFF.

This rearrangement joins TRBV6-5 to TRBJ2-1, with D hard to call. Germline lookup yields CDR1 MNHEY and CDR2 SVGAGI. This CDR3 region has 15 residues. V was trimmed by 2 bases and J by 2 bases, leaving 10 bases between them. CDR3 residues: CASSYSQATYNEQFF. Written as DNA, the CDR3 is TGTGCCAGCAGTTACAGCCAGGCTACCTACAATGAGCAGTTCTTC.

The chain couples TRBV20-1 to TRBJ2-1; D ambiguous. Per germline, CDR1 DFQATT and CDR2 SNEGSKA (reference sequence). This CDR3 comprises 10 residues. The V end was cut by 6 bases, the J end by 6 bases, with 6 bases between. This CDR3 is CSAALNEQFF. The CDR3 DNA sequence: TGCAGTGCAGCTCTCAATGAGCAGTTCTTC.

The chain employs TRBV9 and TRBJ2-1; 15 nucleotides match TRBD2. The trim removed 3 bases at V and 10 bases at J, leaving 8 bases unmatched. CDR3 length: 16 residues. Per germline, CDR1 SGDLS and CDR2 YYNGEE. The CDR3 reads CASSGQGTSGRMEQFF. For the CDR3, the DNA is TGTGCCAGCAGCGGGCAAGGGACTAGCGGGAGGATGGAGCAGTTCTTC.

The chain joins TRBV4-1 to TRBJ2-6; no reliable D call. The germline CDR1 and CDR2 sequences are MGHRA and YSYEKL. The CDR3 consists of 15 residues. With 7 bases removed from V and 0 bases from J, the gap between germline ends came to 10 bases. CDR3 residues: CASTNSYSGANVLTF. The CDR3 nucleotides are TGCGCCAGCACGAACAGCTACTCTGGGGCCAACGTCCTGACTTTC.

The chain couples TRBV3-1 (or the pseudogene TRBV3-2) to TRBJ2-1, with 8 bases aligning to TRBD2. Losses at the gene ends were 0 bases for V and 8 bases for J; bases not matched to a gene: 9. The CDR3 loop spans 16 amino acids. Germline V gene lookup returns CDR1 LGHDT and CDR2 YNNKEL (reference sequence). The chain's CDR3 is CASSQDHGTRIYEQFF. The CDR3 DNA reads TGTGCCAGCAGCCAAGATCATGGGACTAGGATCTATGAGCAGTTCTTC.

This clone was detected a few times. J is TRBJ1-1 and V is TRBV5-8; TRBD1 is a possible D gene (6 bases). With 4 bases removed from V and 0 bases from J, the gap between germline ends came to 13 bases. The CDR3 contains 15 residues. CDR1 SGHTS and CDR2 YDEGEE come from the germline V gene. The CDR3 DNA is TGTGCCAGCAGCCTAAGGACAGTATTGAACACTGAAGCTTTCTTT. Translation gives CASSLRTVLNTEAFF. Combining the CDR3 with reference TRBV5-8 and TRBJ1-1 gives the whole variable domain EAGVTQSPTHLIKTRGQQATLRCSPISGHTSVYWYQQALGLGLQFLLWYDEGEERNRGNFPPRFSGRQFPNYSSELNVNALELEDSALYLCASSLRTVLNTEAFFGQGTRLTVV.

In its sample, this clone was seen a few times. The CDR3 DNA follows: TGTGCCAGCACGGGGGGGGCGGTTGGCTACACCTTC. This codes for CASTGGAVGYTF. V gene TRBV12-3 or TRBV12-4 combines with J gene TRBJ1-2, with a weak D call TRBD1 (6 bases). The CDR3 has 12 residues. Trimming took off 7 bases at V and 7 bases at J, with 13 bases between the two ends.

In this sample, this clone turned up a few times. The V and J genes are TRBV16 and TRBJ1-5, with 8 bases identical to TRBD1. The V and J ends lost 0 bases and 5 bases, in that order; junction bases with no gene match: 6. Germline V gene sequence: CDR1 KGHSY, CDR2 FQNENV. The CDR3 covers 16 residues. The CDR3 DNA reads as TGTGCCAGCAGCCAATCCGGCAGGGGGCGAGATCAGCCCCAGCATTTT. Translating gives CASSQSGRGRDQPQHF.

In nucleotides, the CDR3 is TGTGCCAGCAGCCCCACCCCCCTACTAGACCTCACAGATACGCAGTATTTT. It is translated as CASSPTPLLDLTDTQYF. The chain combines TRBV9 with TRBJ2-3; tentatively, D is TRBD2 (5 bases). Germline CDR1 SGDLS, CDR2 YYNGEE. V was trimmed by 4 bases and J by 2 bases, leaving 20 bases between them. The CDR3 loop spans 17 amino acids.

The V and J genes are TRBV27 and TRBJ2-7; a possible D gene is TRBD1 (6 bases). The CDR3 spans 13 residues. In germline, CDR1 is MNHEY, CDR2 SMNVEV (reference sequence). Trimming pared 6 bases from V and 5 bases from J, leaving 14 bases between. The CDR3 is CASSPQGSHEQYF. CDR3 DNA sequence: TGTGCCAGCAGCCCCCAGGGGTCCCACGAGCAGTACTTC.

The chain carries TRBV4-2 and TRBJ2-7; possibly TRBD2 for D (6 bases). The CDR3 covers 15 residues. The ends were cut back, 0 bases at V and 9 bases at J, with 18 bases in the middle. Germline-derived CDR1 and CDR2 are LGHNA and YNFKEQ. CDR3 bases: TGTGCCAGCAGCCAAGATTTTAGCGGAGGGGCCGGGCAGTACTTC. The encoded protein is CASSQDFSGGAGQYF.

The chain combines TRBV30 with TRBJ1-5; 7 nucleotides agree with TRBD1. V lost 5 bases and J lost 1; bases outside the gene matches: 2. This CDR3 region has 13 residues. The germline gives CDR1 GTSNPN, CDR2 SVGIG (reference sequence). The chain's CDR3 is CAWDRDSNQPQHF. The DNA for the CDR3 is TGTGCCTGGGACAGGGACAGCAATCAGCCCCAGCATTTT. The whole variable domain, remainder taken from reference TRBV30 and TRBJ1-5, is SQTIHQWPATLVQPVGSPLSLECTVEGTSNPNLYWYRQAAGRGLQLLFYSVGIGQISSEVPQNLSASRPQDRQFILSSKKLLLSDSGFYLCAWDRDSNQPQHFGDGTRLSIL.

The chain recombines TRBV7-3 with TRBJ2-3, with a tentative D call TRBD2 (6 bases). The ends were cut back, 8 bases at V and 6 bases at J, with 15 bases in the middle. The CDR3 covers 13 residues. Per the germline V gene, CDR1 is SGHTA and CDR2 is FQGTGA. In DNA form, the CDR3 reads TGTGCCAGCGGACGGGGGAACGAGGATACGCAGTATTTT. Translation: CASGRGNEDTQYF. Looking up the rest from reference TRBV7-3 and TRBJ2-3 gives the full variable domain: GAGVSQTPSNKVTEKGKYVELRCDPISGHTALYWYRQSLGQGPEFLIYFQGTGAADDSGLPNDRFFAVRPEGSVSTLKIQRTERGDSAVYLCASGRGNEDTQYFGPGTRLTVL.

The chain joins TRBV9 to TRBJ2-7, with D unclear. V gave up 2 bases and J gave up 7 bases, with 19 bases separating them. The germline V gene encodes CDR1 SGDLS and CDR2 YYNGEE. The CDR3 runs 15 residues. DNA of the CDR3: TGTGCCAGCAGCGTGGGCCTCGGCCCCTCCCGGGAGCAGTACTTC. Amino acids: CASSVGLGPSREQYF.

The chain recombines TRBV5-1 with TRBJ2-7, with 9 bases that match TRBD1. V shed 2 bases, J shed 8 bases, and the junction held 11 bases outside the gene matches. Germline lookup yields CDR1 SGHRS and CDR2 YFSETQ. This CDR3 spans 15 amino acids. The CDR3 DNA reads TGCGCCAGCAGCTTTAGCCATGGGACAGGGAAAAAGCAGTACTTC. Translated: CASSFSHGTGKKQYF. Using reference TRBV5-1 and TRBJ2-7 for the parts outside the CDR3, the full variable domain is KAGVTQTPRYLIKTRGQQVTLSCSPISGHRSVSWYQQTPGQGLQFLFEYFSETQRNKGNFPGRFSGRQFSNSRSEMNVSTLELGDSALYLCASSFSHGTGKKQYFGPGTRLTVT.

The V gene is TRBV28, the J gene TRBJ2-7; TRBD1 is a possible D gene (5 bases). The CDR3 covers 14 residues. In germline, CDR1 is MDHEN, CDR2 SYDVKM. Trimming removed 7 bases at V and 6 bases at J, with 19 bases between. CDR3: CASTMGAGYSEQYF. In DNA form, the CDR3 reads TGTGCCAGCACTATGGGCGCAGGGTACTCCGAGCAGTACTTC.

About this clone itself: Other DNA sequences from this sample encode an identical CDR3 as well. The CDR3 region is CASSVGGGPNTGELFF. DNA for the CDR3: TGTGCCAGCAGCGTAGGAGGGGGCCCGAACACCGGGGAGCTGTTTTTT. The chain combines TRBV9 with TRBJ2-2, with 7 bases fitting TRBD1. The V gene end was trimmed by 0 bases and the J gene end by 0 bases; junction bases not matched to a gene: 2. The CDR3 has 16 residues. Germline assignment: CDR1 SGDLS and CDR2 YYNGEE.

CDR3 bases: TGTGCCAGCAGTATCCACAGGGGGCAGGATTCACCCCTCCACTTT. This sequence encodes CASSIHRGQDSPLHF. The gene calls are TRBV27 and TRBJ1-6, with 9 bases identical to TRBD1. Germline-derived CDR1 and CDR2 are MNHEY and SMNVEV (reference sequence). The V gene end was trimmed by 5 bases and the J gene end by 8 bases; junction bases not matched to a gene: 7. This CDR3 region has 15 residues.

The chain employs TRBV6-5 and TRBJ2-1; TRBD2 is a possible D gene (7 bases). The germline V gene encodes CDR1 MNHEY and CDR2 SVGAGI. The CDR3 is made up of 15 amino acids. V lost 5 bases, J lost 4 bases, and 15 bases lay in between. The CDR3 here is CASSMGGGGYNEQFF. For the CDR3, the DNA is TGTGCCAGCAGTATGGGGGGGGGCGGGTACAATGAGCAGTTCTTC.

This chain uses TRBV27 with TRBJ2-7, with 7 bases lining up with TRBD1. There are 16 residues in the CDR3. The V gene end was trimmed by 5 bases and the J gene end by 1 base; junction bases not matched to a gene: 11. The germline gives CDR1 MNHEY, CDR2 SMNVEV (reference sequence). The CDR3 nucleotides are TGTGCCAGCAGTGCTAATCCGGGACAGTCGTCCTACGAGCAGTACTTC. This translates into CASSANPGQSSYEQYF.

The chain links TRBV11-3 to TRBJ1-2, with 8 bases that match TRBD1. This CDR3 has 13 residues. With V trimmed by 5 bases and J by 8 bases, 7 bases remained unmatched. In germline, CDR1 is SGHNT, CDR2 YENEEA. The CDR3 DNA follows: TGTGCCAGCAGCCACCTCGACAGGGGAGGCTACACCTTC. Its translation is CASSHLDRGGYTF.